This TCR beta chain was retrieved from a study of T cell repertoires in cytomegalovirus infection. Study at large: It was the public TCR beta signatures that indicated both CMV infection and matching HLA type. Findings of the study overall: Dominant in the ex vivo response were TCR beta clonotypes restricted by HLA-C and specific for CMV. Accumulated public TCR beta family frequency recognized individuals carrying CMV together with the relevant HLA.

Concerning this clonotype: Its antigen is not identified.

Per germline, CDR1 MNHEY and CDR2 SMNVEV (reference sequence). Trimming removed 10 bases from V and 5 bases from J; junction bases left unmatched: 5. This CDR3 spans 12 amino acids. MiXCR, run by TCRdb on the reads, gives a single entry per CDR3 protein. The sample lists around 740,000 distinct CDR3 sequences, roughly 35% occurring once. The receptor was isolated from a human donor in good health (CMV status not recorded). Some clones in this sample may be carry-over from other donors' samples. Sequencing was done on a sample of PBMCs. The J gene is TRBJ1-2, the V gene TRBV27, with 9 bases lining up with TRBD1. The CDR3 loop reads CATRTGVYGYTF. The CDR3 region has the DNA TGTGCCACCCGGACAGGGGTATATGGCTACACCTTC.